The source of this T cell receptor (beta chain) is a study of shared clonotypes between healthy human individuals. In the study overall: Two women and a few men aged 18 to 49 served as donors.

This CDR3 region has 15 residues. Trimming took off 4 bases at V and 1 base at J, with 13 bases between the two ends. Germline lookup yields CDR1 SGHAT and CDR2 FQNNGV. Naive CD8 populations comprised CD45RO-negative cells positively selected for CCR7, excluding terminally differentiated effector memory CD45RA+ cells. Findings of the study overall: Some naive CD4 clonotypes, 4% to 6%, turned up in common across several donors. Non-shared clonotypes displayed generation probabilities falling below those of clonotypes present in all four donors. Among donors, the sharing of clonotypes was expected to be influenced by sequencing depth.

Clones were sequenced by immunoSEQ multiplex PCR, and TCRdb holds only the in-frame ones, with some missing. Found here are about 1.9 million clones, roughly 93% of them singletons; the top ten hold more than 1.5%. Worth noting for this clone: Its antigen remains unknown.

The sequenced material came from naive CD8+ T cells from PBMCs. The J gene is TRBJ1-2, the V gene TRBV11-2; D possibly corresponds to TRBD1 (5 bases). This TCR came from a man younger than 35 in good health. Some clones in this sample may be carry-over from other donors' samples. The CDR3 DNA reads TGTGCCAGCAGCTCCCGGTGGGGGAATAACTATGGCTACACCTTC. Its translation is CASSSRWGNNYGYTF.